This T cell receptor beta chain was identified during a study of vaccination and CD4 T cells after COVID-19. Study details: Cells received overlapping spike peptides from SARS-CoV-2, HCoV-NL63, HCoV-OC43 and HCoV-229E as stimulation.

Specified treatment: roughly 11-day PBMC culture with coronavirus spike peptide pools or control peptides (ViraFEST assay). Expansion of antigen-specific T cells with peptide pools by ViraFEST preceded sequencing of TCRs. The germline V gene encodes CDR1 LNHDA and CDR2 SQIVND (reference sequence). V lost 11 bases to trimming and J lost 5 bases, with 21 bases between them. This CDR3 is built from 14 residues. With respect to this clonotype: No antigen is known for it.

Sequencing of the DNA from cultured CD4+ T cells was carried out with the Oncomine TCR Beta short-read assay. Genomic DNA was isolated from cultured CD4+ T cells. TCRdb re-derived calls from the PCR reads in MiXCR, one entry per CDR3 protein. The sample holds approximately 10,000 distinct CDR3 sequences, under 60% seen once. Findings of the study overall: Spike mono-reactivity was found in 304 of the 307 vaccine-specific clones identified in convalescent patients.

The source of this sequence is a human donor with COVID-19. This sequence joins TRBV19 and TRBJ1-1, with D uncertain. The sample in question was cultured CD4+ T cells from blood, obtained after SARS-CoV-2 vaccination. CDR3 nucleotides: TGTGCCTCCGAGGACCGTGGCGGGAAAACTGAAGCTTTCTTT. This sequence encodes CASEDRGGKTEAFF.